Following are 4 T cell receptor beta chains from one sample sequenced in a study of blood T cells in healthy people across ages. Next came a second PCR, run for about 7 to 11 cycles, which used a sample-barcoded 5' primer along with a J-beta primer mix. Each CDR3 protein is one row after TCRdb ran MiXCR on the 5' RACE reads. Among more than 900,000 distinct CDR3 sequences listed, about 28% were seen once. The same sample was also studied in work on T cells of mothers and their children.

Specimen: blood. These receptors were collected from a woman aged 40 to 49 in good health.

The sample holds many counts of this clonotype. The J gene is TRBJ1-1, the V gene TRBV9; 9 bases agree with TRBD1. Trimming took 0 bases from V and 5 from J; bases not matched to a gene: 5. Germline-derived CDR1 and CDR2 are SGDLS and YYNGEE. The CDR3 is 15 amino acids. Here the CDR3 DNA reads TGTGCCAGCAGCGTAGAGGGACAGGGAAAGACTGAAGCTTTCTTT. Translation: CASSVEGQGKTEAFF.

About this clonotype: The junction departs from the called germline gene at one end, perhaps through a read error. The gene calls are TRBV9 and TRBJ1-4; 8 bases map to TRBD1. The CDR3 consists of 14 residues. From germline, CDR1 is SGDLS and CDR2 YYNGEE. CDR3 in DNA: TGTGTCAGCAGCGCCCCAGGGGGCAATGAAAAACTGTTTTTT. Translation gives CVSSAPGGNEKLFF.

There are a few counts of this clonotype. This may arise from a read error, as a much more abundant clone is one base away. The rearrangement links TRBV6-5 to TRBJ2-7; 10 bases are shared with TRBD1. Per the germline V gene, CDR1 is MNHEY and CDR2 is SVGAGI. The V and J ends lost 8 bases and 1 base, in that order; junction bases with no gene match: 5. CDR3 length: 14 residues. CDR3 nucleotide sequence: TGTGCCAGCGCCCGGGACAGGGGTTCCTACGAGCAGTACTTC. Translating it yields CASARDRGSYEQYF.

This clonotype came up many times. The chain recombines TRBV3-1 with TRBJ2-7; 7 nucleotides align to TRBD1. The germline CDR1 and CDR2 sequences are LGHDT and YNNKEL (reference sequence). J gave up 2 bases and V 0 bases, and 4 bases lay outside the gene matches. CDR3 length: 15 amino acids. CDR3 protein: CASSQDPGQTYEQYF. Written as DNA, the CDR3 is TGTGCCAGCAGCCAAGATCCGGGACAGACCTACGAGCAGTACTTC.